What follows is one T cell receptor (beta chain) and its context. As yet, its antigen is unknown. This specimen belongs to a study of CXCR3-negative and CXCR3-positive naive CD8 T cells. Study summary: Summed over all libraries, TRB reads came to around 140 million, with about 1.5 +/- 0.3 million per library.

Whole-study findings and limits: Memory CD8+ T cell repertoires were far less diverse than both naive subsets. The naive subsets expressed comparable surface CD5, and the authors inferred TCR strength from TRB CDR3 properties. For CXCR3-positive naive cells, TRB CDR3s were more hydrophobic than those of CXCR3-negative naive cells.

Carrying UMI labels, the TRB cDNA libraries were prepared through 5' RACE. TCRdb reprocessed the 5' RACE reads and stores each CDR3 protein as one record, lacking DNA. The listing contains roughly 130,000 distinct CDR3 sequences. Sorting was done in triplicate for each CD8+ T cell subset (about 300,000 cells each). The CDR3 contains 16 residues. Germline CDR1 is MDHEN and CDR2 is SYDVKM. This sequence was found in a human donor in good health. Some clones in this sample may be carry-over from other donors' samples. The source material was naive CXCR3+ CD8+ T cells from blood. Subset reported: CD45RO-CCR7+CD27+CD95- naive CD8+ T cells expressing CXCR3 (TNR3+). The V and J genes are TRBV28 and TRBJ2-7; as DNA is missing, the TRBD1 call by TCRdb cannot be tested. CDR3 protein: CASSPRLGGMRYEQYF.